These 20 T cell receptor beta chains share one sample of origin, sequenced in a study of T cell changes during pregnancy in multiple sclerosis. Method: immunoSEQ multiplex PCR; TCRdb's copy keeps in-frame clones and lacks some. The repertoire holds under 15,000 clones, with about 85% as singletons. The material sequenced was CD8+ T cells from peripheral blood mononuclear cells, taken in the second trimester of pregnancy. Every receptor here comes from a female donor in good health, enrolled as a control in a pregnancy study.

The J gene is TRBJ2-2, the V gene TRBV7-9; 16 bases fit TRBD2. The V gene end was trimmed by 5 bases and the J gene end by 7 bases; junction bases not matched to a gene: 10. This CDR3 is 18 amino acids long. Germline V gene lookup returns CDR1 SEHNR and CDR2 FQNEAQ (reference sequence). CDR3 nucleotides: TGTGCCAGCAGCCCACCAGGGACTAGCGGGAGGGCCATCGGGGAGCTGTTTTTT. Amino acid sequence: CASSPPGTSGRAIGELFF.

The V and J genes are TRBV4-3 and TRBJ2-3, with 8 bases matching TRBD2. Germline CDR1 is LGHNA and CDR2 is YSLEER. Unmatched junction bases numbered 5, after V lost 0 bases and J lost 3 bases. CDR3 length: 16 amino acids. Here the CDR3 DNA reads TGCGCCAGCAGCCAAGATCTCCGGGGGGGGACAGATACGCAGTATTTT. It translates to CASSQDLRGGTDTQYF.

This chain joins TRBV15 and TRBJ2-1; a weak D match, TRBD2 (5 bases). With 1 base removed from V and 8 bases from J, the gap between germline ends came to 12 bases. The germline V gene encodes CDR1 LNHNV and CDR2 YYDKDF (reference sequence). This CDR3 is 14 amino acids long. CDR3: CATSRGFGVDEQFF. Written as DNA, the CDR3 is TGTGCCACCAGCAGAGGATTCGGGGTAGATGAGCAGTTCTTC.

The chain has TRBV4-3 and TRBJ2-3; 7 positions agree with TRBD1. CDR1 LGHNA and CDR2 YSLEER come from the germline V gene. The CDR3 totals 15 residues. Unmatched junction bases numbered 8, after V lost 2 bases and J lost 6 bases. DNA for the CDR3: TGCGCCAGCAGCCAACGAGAGGGGGCAGGTGATACGCAGTATTTT. Translating it yields CASSQREGAGDTQYF.

This chain uses TRBV6-1 with TRBJ2-7; 7 positions match TRBD2. Trimming took 2 bases from V and 3 from J; bases not matched to a gene: 7. The CDR3 is 15 amino acids. Germline V gives CDR1 MNHNS, CDR2 SASEGT. CDR3 coding DNA: TGTGCCAGCAGTGAATGGGGGGGACCAGGCTACGAGCAGTACTTC. Translation: CASSEWGGPGYEQYF.

The chain joins TRBV5-6 to TRBJ2-7; no firm D call. Between the trimmed V and J ends, which lost 3 bases and 5 bases, there was a span of 12 bases. Looked up from germline, CDR1 is SGHDT and CDR2 is YYEEEE. The CDR3 is made up of 13 amino acids. This CDR3 reads CASSWSDAHEQYF. Written as DNA, the CDR3 is TGTGCCAGCAGCTGGAGCGATGCCCACGAGCAGTACTTC.

The chain combines TRBV6-1 with TRBJ2-7; 7 nucleotides match TRBD2. V dropped 2 bases and J dropped 2; count of bases not matched to a gene: 6. From germline, CDR1 is MNHNS and CDR2 SASEGT. The CDR3 is 15 residues long. The CDR3 sequence is CASSEREGTAYEQYF. In DNA, the CDR3 is TGTGCCAGCAGTGAAAGGGAGGGGACGGCCTACGAGCAGTACTTC.

The J gene is TRBJ1-2, the V gene TRBV4-3; D may be TRBD1 (5 bases). Trimming pared 1 base from V and 4 bases from J, leaving 13 bases between. The CDR3 is made up of 15 amino acids. CDR1 LGHNA and CDR2 YSLEER come from the germline V gene. Here the CDR3 DNA reads TGCGCCAGCAGCCAAGCCGCAACCGGGGGCTATGGCTACACCTTC. This codes for CASSQAATGGYGYTF.

The V gene is TRBV2, the J gene TRBJ2-3; 8 bases align to TRBD2. CDR1 and CDR2 (germline): SNHLY, FYNNEI. CDR3 length: 15 residues. Trimming removed 6 bases from V and 4 bases from J; junction bases left unmatched: 9. CDR3 amino acids: CASSRAGVSPDTQYF. The CDR3 region has the DNA TGTGCCAGCAGCCGAGCGGGAGTTAGTCCAGATACGCAGTATTTT.

The chain combines TRBV5-6 with TRBJ2-1; 7 bases map to TRBD1. The V segment lost 2 bases and the J segment 4 bases; nucleotides outside the gene matches: 6. This CDR3 is built from 15 residues. Per germline, CDR1 SGHDT and CDR2 YYEEEE. The CDR3 here is CASSLRQGLYNEQFF. CDR3 nucleotides: TGTGCCAGCAGCTTACGACAGGGTCTATACAATGAGCAGTTCTTC.

The chain recombines TRBV27 with TRBJ2-3; D gene unclear. The V gene's germline CDR1 is MNHEY and CDR2 SMNVEV (reference sequence). The CDR3 length is 13 residues. V gave up 6 bases and J gave up 3 bases, with 10 bases separating them. DNA of the CDR3: TGTGCCAGCAGGCGCCCATATACAGATACGCAGTATTTT. This codes for CASRRPYTDTQYF.

The V call is TRBV19, the J call TRBJ2-7; 9 bases are a match to TRBD1. Germline V gives CDR1 LNHDA, CDR2 SQIVND (reference sequence). The CDR3 is made up of 14 amino acids. V shed 5 bases, J shed 3 bases, and the junction held 5 bases outside the gene matches. CDR3 residues: CASSRRQGDYEQYF. The CDR3 DNA follows: TGTGCCAGTAGTCGGCGACAGGGGGACTACGAGCAGTACTTC.

This chain uses TRBV29-1 with TRBJ1-1, with TRBD1 matching over 7 bases. The CDR3 is made up of 12 amino acids. CDR1 and CDR2 from the germline V gene are SQVTM and ANQGSEA. With 3 bases clipped from V and 10 bases from J, the junction kept 8 bases outside the gene matches. The CDR3 spells CSVETGTRSAFF. The CDR3 DNA is TGCAGCGTTGAGACAGGGACAAGGTCAGCTTTCTTT.

The rearrangement joins TRBV7-6 to TRBJ2-1; 7 nucleotides align to TRBD1. This CDR3 comprises 14 residues. After removal of 1 base from V and 6 bases from J, the junction contained 3 bases not matched to a gene. Germline assignment: CDR1 SGHVS and CDR2 FNYEAQ. The DNA of the CDR3 is TGTGCCAGCAGCTTAGGGGCAGGGGGCAATGAGCAGTTCTTC. Amino acid sequence: CASSLGAGGNEQFF. The whole variable domain, filled in from reference TRBV7-6 and TRBJ2-1, reads GAGVSQSPRYKVTKRGQDVALRCDPISGHVSLYWYRQALGQGPEFLTYFNYEAQQDKSGLPNDRFSAERPEGSISTLTIQRTEQRDSAMYRCASSLGAGGNEQFFGPGTRLTVL.

Comment on this clone: The same CDR3 also results from other DNA sequences found in this sample. This chain uses TRBV4-3 with TRBJ1-4, with D unclear. Germline CDR1 and CDR2: LGHNA and YSLEER. With 3 bases removed from V and 7 bases from J, the gap between germline ends came to 18 bases. This CDR3 contains 16 residues. The CDR3 reads CASSQFSTSTREKLFF. The CDR3 DNA is TGCGCCAGCAGCCAGTTCTCGACATCCACCCGTGAAAAACTGTTTTTT.

This clone was found a few times. The J gene is TRBJ1-1, the V gene TRBV11-2; 9 bases line up with TRBD1. J was trimmed by 3 bases and V by 5 bases; bases with no gene match: 4. The V gene's germline CDR1 is SGHAT and CDR2 FQNNGV. This CDR3 region has 14 residues. CDR3 amino acids: CASSRDREYTEAFF. CDR3 DNA sequence: TGTGCCAGCAGCCGGGACAGGGAATACACTGAAGCTTTCTTT.

The chain carries TRBV10-3 and TRBJ2-1, with 10 bases fitting TRBD2. CDR1 and CDR2 from the germline V gene are ENHRY and SYGVKD. CDR3 length: 16 residues. Trimming removed 0 bases from V and 3 bases from J; junction bases left unmatched: 2. The CDR3 DNA sequence: TGTGCCATCAGTGAGTCCACTAGCGGGGACTACAATGAGCAGTTCTTC. It is translated as CAISESTSGDYNEQFF.

The J gene is TRBJ1-1, the V gene TRBV10-3, with a possible D match to TRBD1 (6 bases). Germline CDR1 and CDR2: ENHRY and SYGVKD. Trimming took off 6 bases at V and 5 bases at J, with 13 bases between the two ends. This CDR3 is 13 amino acids long. The CDR3 region is CAISQGSVTEAFF. As DNA, the CDR3 is TGTGCCATCAGCCAGGGGAGTGTGACTGAAGCTTTCTTT.

There are a few counts of this clone. The genes are TRBV7-2 and TRBJ2-7; unclear D gene. Germline CDR1 is SGHTA and CDR2 is FQGNSA. This CDR3 is 14 amino acids long. The germline V and J ends were trimmed by 5 bases and 3 bases, with 14 bases remaining between them. Written as DNA, the CDR3 is TGTGCCAGCAGCCTCCCGGGTGCCTACTACGAGCAGTACTTC. Protein: CASSLPGAYYEQYF.

Note on this clone: Other DNA variants within this sample encode the same CDR3. V and J are TRBV5-1 and TRBJ2-3; 9 bases line up with TRBD2. The CDR3 contains 17 residues. The germline gives CDR1 SGHRS, CDR2 YFSETQ. V lost 0 bases and J lost 1; bases outside the gene matches: 6. The CDR3 DNA is TGCGCCAGCAGCTTGGATAGCGGGAGACTTCGCACAGATACGCAGTATTTT. It translates to CASSLDSGRLRTDTQYF.